The 28 T cell receptor beta chains below were found in one sample sequenced in a study of T cell responses to AZD1222 COVID-19 vaccine. Sequenced by immunoSEQ multiplex PCR; TCRdb stores in-frame clones only, minus some. The sample lists 80,000 to 130,000 clones; approximately 91% were seen once. This sample comprised peripheral blood, obtained on day 0 of AZD1222 vaccination. Receptors originate from an adult in good health.

V and J are TRBV7-2 and TRBJ1-1; TRBD1 matches 7 bases. V lost 5 bases and J lost 0; bases outside the gene matches: 6. Germline CDR1 and CDR2: SGHTA and FQGNSA. CDR3 length equals 15 residues. The CDR3 loop is CASSAAGGLNTEAFF. The CDR3 DNA reads as TGTGCCAGCAGCGCTGCAGGGGGACTGAACACTGAAGCTTTCTTT.

This chain joins TRBV7-6 and TRBJ2-2, with TRBD2 identical over 7 bases. Germline loops: CDR1 SGHVS, CDR2 FNYEAQ. The CDR3 contains 17 residues. V lost 2 bases, J lost 4 bases, and 10 bases stayed unmatched. The CDR3 loop is CASSLPLRERLTGELFF. As DNA, the CDR3 is TGTGCCAGCAGCTTACCCCTGCGGGAGAGACTCACCGGGGAGCTGTTTTTT.

CDR3 loop: CASSPRAKNIQYF. In DNA, the CDR3 is TGTGCCAGCAGCCCACGAGCCAAAAACATTCAGTACTTC. J is TRBJ2-4 and V is TRBV11-2, with D unresolved. V lost 5 bases, J lost 0 bases, and 5 bases lay in between. The CDR3 loop spans 13 amino acids. Germline CDR1 reads SGHAT; CDR2 reads FQNNGV. The variable domain in full, with the rest retrieved from reference TRBV11-2 and TRBJ2-4, is EAGVAQSPRYKIIEKRQSVAFWCNPISGHATLYWYQQILGQGPKLLIQFQNNGVVDDSQLPKDRFSAERLKGVDSTLKIQPAKLEDSAVYLCASSPRAKNIQYFGAGTRLSVL.

V and J are TRBV27 and TRBJ2-1; TRBD2 might be the D (7 bases). The germline V and J ends were trimmed by 6 bases and 6 bases, with 9 bases remaining between them. CDR3 length: 12 amino acids. Germline loops: CDR1 MNHEY, CDR2 SMNVEV (reference sequence). The CDR3 protein is CASRGGVNEQFF. The DNA for the CDR3 is TGTGCCAGCAGAGGGGGGGTCAATGAGCAGTTCTTC.

The V gene is TRBV5-1, the J gene TRBJ2-3, with TRBD1 matching 8 bases. CDR1 and CDR2 (germline): SGHRS, YFSETQ. J gave up 5 bases and V 4 bases, and 6 bases lay outside the gene matches. This CDR3 spans 14 amino acids. The chain's CDR3 is CASSPQGAGDTQYF. CDR3 bases: TGCGCCAGCAGCCCTCAGGGGGCGGGAGATACGCAGTATTTT.

The chain uses TRBV20-1 and TRBJ2-1; no definite D call. CDR3 length: 15 residues. V lost 3 bases, J lost 2 bases, and 14 bases lay in between. Germline CDR1 reads DFQATT; CDR2 reads SNEGSKA (reference sequence). The CDR3 sequence is CSASREFRAYNEQFF. The CDR3 nucleotides read TGCAGTGCTAGTCGTGAGTTCCGGGCCTACAATGAGCAGTTCTTC.

V is TRBV20-1 and J is TRBJ2-7; D ambiguous. Germline CDR1 and CDR2: DFQATT and SNEGSKA (reference sequence). The CDR3 extends over 16 amino acids. V was trimmed by 3 bases and J by 0 bases, leaving 18 bases between them. This CDR3 is CSASGSREKPSYEQYF. The DNA for the CDR3 is TGCAGTGCTAGTGGTTCCCGAGAAAAACCCTCCTACGAGCAGTACTTC.

This rearrangement joins TRBV6-1 to TRBJ2-7; TRBD1 matches 11 bases. CDR3 length equals 16 residues. CDR1 and CDR2 (germline): MNHNS, SASEGT. Unmatched junction bases numbered 8, after V lost 4 bases and J lost 3 bases. The CDR3 reads CASSARDRGEVYEQYF. CDR3 bases: TGTGCCAGCAGTGCCCGGGACAGGGGGGAGGTCTACGAGCAGTACTTC.

The rearrangement uses TRBV10-3 and TRBJ1-5; no clear D. This CDR3 has 14 amino acids. Germline V gives CDR1 ENHRY, CDR2 SYGVKD. The V end lost 0 bases, the J end lost 4 bases, and 7 bases lay between the germline ends. In DNA, the CDR3 is TGTGCCATCAGTGAGTCGACACCTAATCAGCCCCAGCATTTT. As protein: CAISESTPNQPQHF.

This clone is medium-sized (0.01 to 0.1%) within its sample. The V gene is TRBV5-1, the J gene TRBJ1-3, with D possibly TRBD1 on 5 matching bases. Between the trimmed V and J ends, which lost 3 bases and 6 bases, there was a span of 25 bases. The germline gives CDR1 SGHRS, CDR2 YFSETQ. CDR3 size: 18 residues. DNA of the CDR3: TGCGCCAGCAGCTCGAATACAATTCAGGGATTTCCTCTAAACACCATATATTTT. Translated, it gives CASSSNTIQGFPLNTIYF.

This chain uses TRBV5-4 with TRBJ1-2; 10 bases map to TRBD1. The CDR3 runs 15 residues. J was trimmed by 4 bases and V by 4 bases; bases with no gene match: 7. The germline V gene has CDR1 SGHNT and CDR2 YYREEE (reference sequence). CDR3 in DNA: TGTGCCAGCAGCCCGGAGGGACAGGGGACCTATGGCTACACCTTC. Amino acids: CASSPEGQGTYGYTF.

The genes are TRBV29-1 and TRBJ2-7; 8 bases agree with TRBD1. V lost 5 bases to trimming and J lost 0 bases; unmatched junction nucleotides: 6. Germline V gene sequence: CDR1 SQVTM, CDR2 ANQGSEA. This CDR3 region has 14 residues. The CDR3 coding sequence is TGCAGCGTTCTGGACAGGGCCCGCTCCTACGAGCAGTACTTC. Translated, it gives CSVLDRARSYEQYF.

The rearrangement joins TRBV12-3 or TRBV12-4 to TRBJ2-3; D is ambiguous. Trimming took 1 base from V and 4 from J, leaving 6 bases between them. The CDR3 covers 13 residues. The CDR3 sequence is CASSLGWADTQYF. The DNA for the CDR3 is TGTGCCAGCAGTTTAGGGTGGGCAGATACGCAGTATTTT.

J is TRBJ2-1 and V is TRBV5-1; weak D call: TRBD2 (5 bases). CDR1 and CDR2 (germline): SGHRS, YFSETQ. The length of the CDR3 is 16 residues. V gave up 0 bases and J gave up 4 bases, with 14 bases separating them. Written as DNA, the CDR3 is TGCGCCAGCAGCTTGGTGATAGCGAGCTCGTACAATGAGCAGTTCTTC. Translation: CASSLVIASSYNEQFF.

There are a few counts of this clone. The chain combines TRBV11-2 with TRBJ2-3; D uncertain. The CDR3 extends over 14 amino acids. Germline V gene lookup returns CDR1 SGHAT and CDR2 FQNNGV. Trimming took 5 bases from V and 3 from J, leaving 12 bases between them. CDR3 in amino acids: CASSVGPGTDTQYF. The CDR3 coding sequence is TGTGCCAGCAGCGTGGGCCCTGGGACAGATACGCAGTATTTT.

The V call is TRBV30, the J call TRBJ1-4, with 8 bases that match TRBD1. The CDR3 has 14 residues. Germline assignment: CDR1 GTSNPN and CDR2 SVGIG (reference sequence). V was pared by 2 bases and J by 8 bases, with 7 bases of the junction left unmatched. The CDR3 DNA follows: TGTGCCTGGAGTAGAACAGGGGGTGGGGAAAAACTGTTTTTT. It codes for CAWSRTGGGEKLFF.

The chain links TRBV7-9 to TRBJ2-2; D perhaps matches TRBD1 (5 bases). The CDR3 contains 14 residues. V lost 6 bases to trimming and J lost 3 bases, with 11 bases between them. Looked up from germline, CDR1 is SEHNR and CDR2 is FQNEAQ (reference sequence). The DNA for the CDR3 is TGTGCCAGCAGTCATGACAGTTACACCGGGGAGCTGTTTTTT. It is translated as CASSHDSYTGELFF.

The V call is TRBV30, the J call TRBJ2-6; D not certain. CDR1 is GTSNPN and CDR2 is SVGIG in the germline V gene (reference sequence). CDR3 size: 15 residues. The V end was cut by 0 bases, the J end by 1 base, with 7 bases between. CDR3 loop: CAWSVRASGANVLTF. Here the CDR3 DNA reads TGTGCCTGGAGTGTGAGAGCTTCTGGGGCCAACGTCCTGACTTTC.

Concerning this clone: Other nucleotide sequences from this sample produce the same CDR3. The rearrangement joins TRBV27 to TRBJ2-1, with D possibly TRBD2 on 6 matching bases. CDR1 is MNHEY and CDR2 is SMNVEV in the germline V gene (reference sequence). The CDR3 length is 12 residues. The germline V and J ends were trimmed by 5 bases and 4 bases, with 6 bases remaining between them. CDR3 amino acids: CASSSGYNEQFF. DNA for the CDR3: TGTGCCAGCAGTAGCGGGTACAATGAGCAGTTCTTC.

CDR3 protein: CASEAGSRSTGELFF. The DNA of the CDR3 is TGTGCTAGTGAGGCGGGATCTCGGAGTACCGGGGAGCTGTTTTTT. The genes are TRBV12-5 and TRBJ2-2; D is perhaps TRBD2 (6 bases). Germline loops: CDR1 LGHNT, CDR2 FRNRAP. The V gene lost 7 bases and the J gene lost 5 bases, with 17 bases spanning the gap. The CDR3 spans 15 residues.

V and J are TRBV9 and TRBJ2-1; D unclear. The CDR3 has 12 residues. V gave up 6 bases and J gave up 4 bases, with 8 bases separating them. The V gene's germline CDR1 is SGDLS and CDR2 YYNGEE. The CDR3 DNA is TGTGCCAGCAATTCTGTTTACAATGAGCAGTTCTTC. As protein: CASNSVYNEQFF.

V gene TRBV25-1 combines with J gene TRBJ2-1, with D maybe TRBD1 (6 bases). In germline, CDR1 is MGHDK, CDR2 SYGVNS. With 0 bases removed from V and 0 bases from J, the gap between germline ends came to 12 bases. The CDR3 spans 17 residues. Here the CDR3 DNA reads TGTGCCAGCAGTGAATATTCAGGGGCCAGCTCCTACAATGAGCAGTTCTTC. Translating gives CASSEYSGASSYNEQFF.

CDR3 protein: CASTGFRDNYSYEQYF. For the CDR3, the DNA is TGTGCCAGCACCGGTTTCCGGGACAACTATTCCTACGAGCAGTACTTC. V usage is TRBV5-5 and J usage is TRBJ2-7; possibly TRBD1 for D (6 bases). CDR1 is SGHKS and CDR2 is YYEKEE in the germline V gene (reference sequence). The germline V and J ends were trimmed by 6 bases and 1 base, with 20 bases remaining between them. The CDR3 has 16 residues.

The rearrangement links TRBV19 to TRBJ1-6; unclear D gene. Trimming shortened V by 7 bases and J by 9 bases, and 19 bases separated the two germline ends. Germline CDR1 is LNHDA and CDR2 is SQIVND (reference sequence). The CDR3 extends over 15 amino acids. The CDR3 DNA is TGTGCCAGTAATTATAGGAGGAGTCCTGGTTCACCCCTCCACTTT. It is translated as CASNYRRSPGSPLHF.

The chain joins TRBV6-5 to TRBJ1-6; D unresolved. CDR1 MNHEY and CDR2 SVGAGI come from the germline V gene. This CDR3 is built from 14 residues. V lost 4 bases and J 6 bases, leaving 10 bases between the germline ends. The CDR3 coding sequence is TGTGCCAGCAGTTTGGGGAGCTTTAATTCACCCCTCCACTTT. Translated, it gives CASSLGSFNSPLHF.

V usage is TRBV11-2 and J usage is TRBJ2-7; D not certain. Trimming removed 3 bases at V and 2 bases at J, with 14 bases between. Germline CDR1 is SGHAT and CDR2 is FQNNGV. This CDR3 has 15 amino acids. The CDR3 protein is CASSFGQLLTYEQYF. Here the CDR3 DNA reads TGTGCCAGCAGCTTCGGGCAGCTATTGACCTACGAGCAGTACTTC.

This sequence joins TRBV6-1 and TRBJ2-7; D gene unclear. Germline V lookup: CDR1 MNHNS, CDR2 SASEGT. Between the trimmed V and J ends, which lost 2 bases and 3 bases, there was a span of 14 bases. The CDR3 consists of 15 residues. This CDR3 is CASSEKDGPVYEQYF. The CDR3 DNA follows: TGTGCCAGCAGTGAAAAGGACGGACCTGTCTACGAGCAGTACTTC.

The V gene is TRBV2, the J gene TRBJ2-2; a weak D match, TRBD2 (5 bases). The CDR3 is 17 amino acids. CDR1 and CDR2 from the germline V gene are SNHLY and FYNNEI. Trimming took 2 bases from V and 6 from J, leaving 19 bases between them. CDR3 residues: CASSESAGIGRAGELFF. The CDR3 DNA follows: TGTGCCAGCAGTGAATCAGCCGGGATCGGTCGGGCCGGGGAGCTGTTTTTT. Full variable domain (missing parts from reference TRBV2 and TRBJ2-2): EPEVTQTPSHQVTQMGQEVILRCVPISNHLYFYWYRQILGQKVEFLVSFYNNEISEKSEIFDDQFSVERPDGSNFTLKIRSTKLEDSAMYFCASSESAGIGRAGELFFGEGSRLTVL.